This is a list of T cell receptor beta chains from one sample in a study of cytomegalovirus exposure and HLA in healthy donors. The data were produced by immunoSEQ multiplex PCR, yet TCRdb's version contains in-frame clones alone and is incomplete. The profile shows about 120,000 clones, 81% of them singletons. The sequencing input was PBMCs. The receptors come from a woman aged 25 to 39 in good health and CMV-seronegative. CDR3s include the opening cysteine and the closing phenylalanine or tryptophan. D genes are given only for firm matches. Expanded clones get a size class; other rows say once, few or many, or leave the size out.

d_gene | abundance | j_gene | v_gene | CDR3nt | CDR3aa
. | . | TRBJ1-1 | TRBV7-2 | TGTGCCAGCAGCTTTATGAACACTGAAGCTTTCTTT | CASSFMNTEAFF
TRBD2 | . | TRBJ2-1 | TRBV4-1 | TGCGCCAGCAGCCAAGGGACTAGCGGGAGGTGGATATGGGACAATGAGCAGTTCTTC | CASSQGTSGRWIWDNEQFF
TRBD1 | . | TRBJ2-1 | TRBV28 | TGTGCCAGCAGTCTTCGGGACAGGGGGTCTAATGAGCAGTTCTTC | CASSLRDRGSNEQFF
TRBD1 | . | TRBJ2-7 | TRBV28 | TGTGCCAGCAGTGCCTCCGGGACAGGGCTCTACGAGCAGTACTTC | CASSASGTGLYEQYF
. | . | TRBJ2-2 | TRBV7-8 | TGTGCCAGCAGCTTATCAGGGAGGCGGGGCGGGGAGCTGTTTTTT | CASSLSGRRGGELFF
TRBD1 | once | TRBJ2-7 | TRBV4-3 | TGCGCCAGCAGCCAGGCCACGGGACAGGGATACGAGCAGTACTTC | CASSQATGQGYEQYF
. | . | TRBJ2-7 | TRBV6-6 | TGTGCCGTGGGGGCGAGCGAAGTCTACGAGCAGTACTTC | CAVGASEVYEQYF
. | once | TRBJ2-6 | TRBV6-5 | TGTGCCAGCAGTCAACAGGGATCTGGGGCCAACGTCCTGACTTTC | CASSQQGSGANVLTF
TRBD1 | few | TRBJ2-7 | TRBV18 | TGTGCCAGCTCACTATCGACAGGGGACCCTTACGAGCAGTACTTC | CASSLSTGDPYEQYF
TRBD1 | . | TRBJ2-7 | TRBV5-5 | TGTGCCAGCAGCTTGGAGGGGGCTCCCTACGAGCAGTACTTC | CASSLEGAPYEQYF
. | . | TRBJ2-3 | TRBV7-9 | TGTGCCAGCAGCTTGGGAGTTGTTAGCACAGATACGCAGTATTTT | CASSLGVVSTDTQYF
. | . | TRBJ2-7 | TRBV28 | TGTGCCAGCAGTCCCGTGGGGACAAGTAAAGCCTACGAGCAGTACTTC | CASSPVGTSKAYEQYF
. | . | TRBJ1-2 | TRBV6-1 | TGTGCCAGCAGTCCAAGGACAGATACTGGCTACACCTTC | CASSPRTDTGYTF
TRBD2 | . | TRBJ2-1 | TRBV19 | TGTGCCAGTAGTCCTCGCCCGGGACTAGCGGGATTTACAAATGAGCAGTTCTTC | CASSPRPGLAGFTNEQFF
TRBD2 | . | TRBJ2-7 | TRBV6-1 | TGTGCCAGCAGTCCCAGAAAAGCGGGAGAGGAGGAGCAGTACTTC | CASSPRKAGEEEQYF
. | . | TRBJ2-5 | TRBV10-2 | TGCGCCAGCAGGTCGGGAGAGACCCAGTACTTC | CASRSGETQYF
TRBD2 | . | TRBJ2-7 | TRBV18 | TGTGCCAGCTCACCCGGTGCGGGAGCGACCTACGAGCAGTACTTC | CASSPGAGATYEQYF
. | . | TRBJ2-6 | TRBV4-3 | TGCGCCAGCAGCCAAGCCGAAACAGAGAGCTCTGGGGCCAACGTCCTGACTTTC | CASSQAETESSGANVLTF
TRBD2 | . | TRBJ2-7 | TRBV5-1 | TGCGCCAGCAGCTTGGCCTCGACTAGCCCATTAACCTCCTACGAGCAGTACTTC | CASSLASTSPLTSYEQYF
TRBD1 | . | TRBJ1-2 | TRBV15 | TGTGCCACCAGCGGTACAGGGGGCTATGGCTACACCTTC | CATSGTGGYGYTF
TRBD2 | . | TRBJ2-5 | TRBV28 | TGTGCCAGCAGTTTTAGTAGCGGGAGTCAAGAGACCCAGTACTTC | CASSFSSGSQETQYF
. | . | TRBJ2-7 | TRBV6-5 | TGTGCCAGCAGTTTGGGCAGGGCCAACGAGCAGTACTTC | CASSLGRANEQYF
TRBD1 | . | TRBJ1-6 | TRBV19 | TGTGCCACCCATTCGCAGGGGGTAAATTCACCCCTCCACTTT | CATHSQGVNSPLHF
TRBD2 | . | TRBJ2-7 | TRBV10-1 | TGCGCCAGTCAATTTGGAGAGGTTCCCCGGGAGGGCCTGTTCTGCAGCGAGCAGTACTTC | CASQFGEVPREGLFCSEQYF
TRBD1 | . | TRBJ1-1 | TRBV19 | TGTGCCAGTAGTCTTGGGACAGGGAACACTGAAGCTTTCTTT | CASSLGTGNTEAFF
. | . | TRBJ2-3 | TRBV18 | TGTGCCAGCTCACCAATTTCCCGACTAGAAATTGTGACAGATACGCAGTATTTT | CASSPISRLEIVTDTQYF
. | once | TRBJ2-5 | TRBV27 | TGTGCCAGCAGCGATCTTGCATCTCGGGGAGAGACCCAGTACTTC | CASSDLASRGETQYF
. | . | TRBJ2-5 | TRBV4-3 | TGCGCCAGCAGCCCGGGAGACAGTCAAGAGACCCAGTACTTC | CASSPGDSQETQYF
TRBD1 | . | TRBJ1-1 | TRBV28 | TGTGCCAGCAGTCCCGTTCCGTTCTCAGGGGGGAAGAGGAATGAAGCTTTCTTT | CASSPVPFSGGKRNEAFF
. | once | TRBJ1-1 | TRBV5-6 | TGTGCCAGCAGCTTATTAACCGGGAGTGAAGCTTTCTTT | CASSLLTGSEAFF
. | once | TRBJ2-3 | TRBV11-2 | TGTGCCAGCAGCTTAGATCGAGGGAGCACAGATACGCAGTATTTT | CASSLDRGSTDTQYF
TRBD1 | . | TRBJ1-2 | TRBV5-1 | TGCGCCAGCAGCGTAGACAGGGGAGGCGGCTACACCTTC | CASSVDRGGGYTF